Sequencing of this T cell receptor beta chain was carried out in a study of post-analysis software for immune sequencing data. Study in general: The disease courses spanned relapsing-remitting, secondary progressive and progressive-relapsing forms of multiple sclerosis. Study-wide points: TRBV5-6, TRBV5-1 and TRBV20-1 belonged to a set of about five TRBV segments that were more frequent in patients than controls.

Unique molecular identifiers were built into the TCR beta cDNA libraries. Researchers reported 400,000 to 600,000 cDNA molecules coming from roughly 0.93 to 9.6 million T cells. TCRdb used MiXCR to reprocess the PCR reads, holding one entry per CDR3 protein. The table records about 540,000 distinct CDR3 sequences, roughly 34% of them present only once. The CDR3 has 14 residues. With 3 bases removed from V and 1 base from J, the gap between germline ends came to 10 bases. This clonotype was counted only a few times. Its antigen is undetermined. This receptor was identified in a girl between 2 and 17 years old with multiple sclerosis. The sample was blood. This chain uses TRBV12-3 or TRBV12-4 with TRBJ2-7, with TRBD2 as a possible D gene (6 bases). CDR3 in amino acids: CASSLGDSSYEQYF. The DNA for the CDR3 is TGTGCCAGCAGTTTGGGGGACTCTTCCTACGAGCAGTACTTC.